This T cell receptor (beta chain) was captured in a study of blood T cell repertoires in COVID-19. Overall study context: The samples span acute and convalescent COVID-19 from the United States, Italy and Spain.

Clones were read by immunoSEQ multiplex PCR, and TCRdb kept only the in-frame ones, dropping some. The data show fewer than 500,000 clones, with about 90% seen just once and roughly 1.8% held by the top ten. Germline lookup yields CDR1 SGHAT and CDR2 FQNNGV. V was clipped by 0 bases and J by 10 bases; unmatched bases: 9. The CDR3 is 14 residues long. This receptor was identified in a woman between 18 and 29 years old with acute COVID-19. This chain joins TRBV11-2 and TRBJ2-7; 7 positions match TRBD2. Sequenced: PBMCs or T cells enriched from blood (not recorded which). The CDR3 DNA sequence: TGTGCCAGCAGCTTAGATGGGGGGGGATGGCGACAGTACTTC. Translating gives CASSLDGGGWRQYF.